The 24 T cell receptor beta chains in this list originate from one sample, sequenced in a study of identical twins. TCRdb called the 5' RACE reads again in MiXCR, with one record for every CDR3 protein. The data show about 920,000 distinct CDR3 sequences, 9% to 15% seen once. The same sample was also studied in work on yellow fever vaccine responses in identical twins.

Source material: PBMCs. Receptors originate from a young woman in good health.

This chain connects TRBV3-1 to TRBJ2-5, with D tentatively TRBD1 (6 bases). Germline V gives CDR1 LGHDT, CDR2 YNNKEL (reference sequence). The CDR3 runs 14 residues. Trimming shortened V by 1 base and J by 5 bases, and 11 bases separated the two germline ends. The CDR3 protein is CASSQVYQGETQYF. The CDR3 coding sequence is TGTGCCAGCAGCCAAGTCTACCAGGGGGAGACCCAGTACTTC.

This clonotype appeared many times. This chain links TRBV29-1 with TRBJ2-4; unclear D gene. V dropped 3 bases and J dropped 5 bases, with 11 bases sitting between them. Germline V lookup: CDR1 SQVTM, CDR2 ANQGSEA. CDR3 size: 13 residues. CDR3 DNA: TGCAGCGTTGAGTTTCAGGCCGAAAACATTCAGTACTTC. It translates to CSVEFQAENIQYF.

The CDR3 is CASSSMGLAGSYNEQFF. For the CDR3, the DNA is TGTGCCAGCAGTTCTATGGGACTAGCGGGGTCTTACAATGAGCAGTTCTTC. The chain couples TRBV12-3 or TRBV12-4 to TRBJ2-1; TRBD2 matches 13 bases. The CDR3 runs 17 residues. Losses at the gene ends were 4 bases for V and 4 bases for J; bases not matched to a gene: 7.

This clonotype came up a few times. The V and J genes are TRBV12-3 or TRBV12-4 and TRBJ2-2; 7 bases align to TRBD2. The length of the CDR3 is 13 residues. V dropped 7 bases and J dropped 4; count of bases not matched to a gene: 3. CDR3 sequence reads: CASTSSGTGELFF. The CDR3 coding sequence is TGTGCCAGCACCTCTAGCGGCACCGGGGAGCTGTTTTTT.

The gene calls are TRBV9 and TRBJ2-1; the D is unclear. The germline V and J ends were trimmed by 3 bases and 5 bases, with 9 bases remaining between them. Germline V gene sequence: CDR1 SGDLS, CDR2 YYNGEE. The CDR3 is made up of 13 amino acids. In DNA, the CDR3 is TGTGCCAGCAGCGCCGTCTACAACAATGAGCAGTTCTTC. Amino acids: CASSAVYNNEQFF.

In its sample, this clonotype was seen a few times. This chain links TRBV29-1 with TRBJ2-1, with TRBD1 identical over 9 bases. The CDR3 runs 11 residues. Trimming took 7 bases from V and 7 from J; bases not matched to a gene: 2. Germline CDR1 and CDR2: SQVTM and ANQGSEA. The CDR3 sequence is CSGGQGNEQFF. CDR3 coding DNA: TGCAGCGGGGGACAGGGAAATGAGCAGTTCTTC.

On this clonotype: A junction boundary mismatches the germline segment, possibly from a read error. V usage is TRBV12-3 or TRBV12-4 and J usage is TRBJ2-1; D may be TRBD2 (7 bases). The CDR3 length is 14 residues. The CDR3 loop is CASTPGGWAGERFF. The CDR3 nucleotides are TGTGCCAGCACACCGGGGGGCTGGGCTGGTGAGCGGTTCTTC.

Only a few counts were recorded for this clonotype. The genes are TRBV18 and TRBJ2-1, with D tentatively TRBD2 (5 bases). The CDR3 is made up of 17 amino acids. Between the trimmed V and J ends, which lost 3 bases and 2 bases, there was a span of 17 bases. Germline V gene sequence: CDR1 KGHSH, CDR2 LQKENI. Here the CDR3 DNA reads TGTGCCAGCTCACCGCCGGGATTAGGTCTTACCTACAATGAGCAGTTCTTC. This gives the protein CASSPPGLGLTYNEQFF.

The V gene is TRBV12-5, the J gene TRBJ2-1, with 10 bases matching TRBD2. The V gene end was trimmed by 6 bases and the J gene end by 3 bases; junction bases not matched to a gene: 23. CDR1 and CDR2 from the germline V gene are LGHNT and FRNRAP. This CDR3 contains 21 residues. The CDR3 here is CASGKTMGGLAGASGYNEQFF. The DNA for the CDR3 is TGTGCTAGTGGCAAAACTATGGGGGGGCTAGCGGGAGCGTCAGGCTACAATGAGCAGTTCTTC.

This clonotype has at least ten counts. DNA of the CDR3: TGTGCCAGCAGAGGGAGCTATGAGCAGTTCTTC. It encodes CASRGSYEQFF. J is TRBJ2-1 and V is TRBV12-3 or TRBV12-4; D perhaps matches TRBD2 (5 bases). V lost 6 bases, J lost 8 bases, and 8 bases lay in between. The CDR3 runs 11 residues.

This clonotype turned up a few times. The chain has TRBV29-1 and TRBJ2-1, with D perhaps matching TRBD2 (5 bases). V shed 7 bases and J shed 2 bases, with 15 bases lying between them. The CDR3 consists of 14 residues. CDR1 and CDR2 from the germline V gene are SQVTM and ANQGSEA. This CDR3 reads CSAFALGAYNEQFF. The CDR3 DNA sequence: TGCAGCGCCTTTGCATTGGGAGCCTACAATGAGCAGTTCTTC.

In this sample, this clonotype turned up a few times. The chain has TRBV20-1 and TRBJ2-1; 9 bases are a match to TRBD2. CDR3 length equals 14 residues. Trimming cost V 6 bases and J 9 bases; bases outside gene matches: 12. Germline V gene sequence: CDR1 DFQATT, CDR2 SNEGSKA (reference sequence). The CDR3 sequence is CSAELLPRGGEQFF. CDR3 in DNA: TGCAGTGCAGAATTACTCCCGCGGGGGGGTGAGCAGTTCTTC.

The chain uses TRBV29-1 and TRBJ2-5; 7 bases match TRBD1. The length of the CDR3 is 13 residues. Looked up from germline, CDR1 is SQVTM and CDR2 is ANQGSEA. Germline trimming cut 4 bases from V and 4 bases from J; bases unmatched to any gene: 6. The CDR3 nucleotides read TGCAGCGTTGTACGGGACAGCACAGAGACCCAGTACTTC. It translates to CSVVRDSTETQYF.

The sample holds one count of this clonotype. The chain employs TRBV6-5 and TRBJ1-4; 8 positions match TRBD1. The junction had 6 bases not matched to a gene; V was cut back by 4 bases and J by 5 bases. Germline-derived CDR1 and CDR2 are MNHEY and SVGAGI. The CDR3 has 15 amino acids. The CDR3 sequence: CASSLTGGWNEKLFF. CDR3 coding DNA: TGTGCCAGCAGTTTAACAGGGGGTTGGAATGAAAAACTGTTTTTT.

This clonotype was observed many times. The gene calls are TRBV12-3 or TRBV12-4 and TRBJ1-5; D uncertain. The CDR3 extends over 13 amino acids. V gave up 6 bases and J gave up 3 bases, with 9 bases separating them. The chain's CDR3 is CASRYGPNQPQHF. CDR3 nucleotides: TGTGCCAGCAGGTATGGACCCAATCAGCCCCAGCATTTT.

For the CDR3, the DNA is TGTGCCAGCAGGATAGGGACTAGCGGGAGTTTCTACGAGCAGTACTTC. This translates into CASRIGTSGSFYEQYF. The genes are TRBV2 and TRBJ2-7, with 14 bases lining up with TRBD2. This CDR3 has 16 amino acids. V trimming: 6 bases; J trimming: 3 bases; junction bases outside the gene matches: 7. CDR1 and CDR2 (germline): SNHLY, FYNNEI.

The genes are TRBV5-1 and TRBJ2-3, with a weak D call TRBD2 (7 bases). Germline CDR1 is SGHRS and CDR2 is YFSETQ. Trimming removed 0 bases from V and 8 bases from J, with 19 bases in between. The length of the CDR3 is 16 residues. CDR3 DNA sequence: TGCGCCAGCAGCTTGGCCGGGGGGCGGGGTGATGCTACGCAGTATTTT. Translation gives CASSLAGGRGDATQYF.

In the case of this clonotype: This may be a read error, as it is one base from a much larger clone. The chain uses TRBV7-9 and TRBJ2-1, with D possibly being TRBD1 (6 bases). The V end was cut by 5 bases, the J end by 8 bases, with 7 bases between. Germline CDR1 is SEHNR and CDR2 is FQNEAQ (reference sequence). This CDR3 is 11 amino acids long. The CDR3 region is CASSAGDEQFF. CDR3 nucleotides: TGTGCCAGCAGCGCAGGGGATGAGCAGTTCTTC.

This chain uses TRBV12-5 with TRBJ2-3, with D possibly matching TRBD1 (5 bases). This CDR3 is built from 12 residues. The V gene lost 6 bases and the J gene lost 3 bases, with 7 bases spanning the gap. Germline V CDR1 and CDR2: LGHNT, FRNRAP. CDR3 DNA: TGTGCTAGTGGACCAGGGACAGATACGCAGTATTTT. Protein sequence: CASGPGTDTQYF.

This rearrangement joins TRBV7-6 to TRBJ2-3; possible D gene TRBD1, 6 bases. The CDR3 spans 15 residues. The germline CDR1 and CDR2 sequences are SGHVS and FNYEAQ. The V end was cut by 4 bases, the J end by 1 base, with 12 bases between. The CDR3 reads CASSSPGDRTDTQYF. Here the CDR3 DNA reads TGTGCCAGCAGCTCCCCAGGGGATCGCACAGATACGCAGTATTTT.

This clonotype was picked up a small number of times. J is TRBJ2-6 and V is TRBV2; D uncertain. V gave up 9 bases and J gave up 0 bases, with 15 bases separating them. CDR3 length: 16 residues. In germline, CDR1 is SNHLY, CDR2 FYNNEI. In nucleotides, the CDR3 is TGTGCCAGAACCCCTGCGATGGGCTCTGGGGCCAACGTCCTGACTTTC. This sequence encodes CARTPAMGSGANVLTF.

In the case of this clonotype: One junction end disagrees with the germline gene, perhaps due to a read error. The V call is TRBV20-1, the J call TRBJ2-1, with TRBD2 matching 8 bases. The CDR3 loop spans 16 amino acids. Germline CDR1 reads DFQATT; CDR2 reads SNEGSKA (reference sequence). CDR3 region: CCARDHRAGVDIEQFF. The CDR3 DNA reads as TGCTGTGCTAGAGATCACCGAGCGGGGGTTGATATTGAGCAGTTCTTC.

The chain couples TRBV5-6 to TRBJ2-1; 13 nucleotides match TRBD2. Trimming took 0 bases from V and 6 from J; bases not matched to a gene: 6. This CDR3 is 17 amino acids long. Per the germline V gene, CDR1 is SGHDT and CDR2 is YYEEEE. CDR3 residues: CASSLGLAGGLFNEQFF. For the CDR3, the DNA is TGTGCCAGCAGCTTGGGACTAGCGGGGGGTTTATTCAATGAGCAGTTCTTC.

The rearrangement links TRBV27 to TRBJ2-7, with D possibly TRBD1 on 7 matching bases. Germline lookup yields CDR1 MNHEY and CDR2 SMNVEV (reference sequence). The V end lost 5 bases, the J end lost 2 bases, and 22 bases lay between the germline ends. The CDR3 has 17 amino acids. CDR3 region: CASSPSKWTGGTYEQYV. The CDR3 DNA sequence: TGTGCCAGCAGTCCCTCGAAGTGGACAGGAGGGACCTACGAGCAGTACGTC.